These T cell receptor beta chains were read from a single sample in a study of lymphopenia after photon versus proton radiotherapy. Generated by immunoSEQ multiplex PCR, the TCRdb table keeps only in-frame clones and is missing some. The sample consists of 30,000 to 40,000 clones, about 90% of them appearing once. The specimen comprised peripheral blood, sampled from a patient treated with photon-based radiotherapy. These receptors all come from a man in his 60s with cholangiocarcinoma. CDR3s include the opening cysteine and the closing phenylalanine or tryptophan. A D gene is named only where the DNA matches it firmly. The size field is filled for only some rows; it gives once, few, many or a size class.

V gene	J gene	clone size	D gene	CDR3 protein	CDR3 DNA
TRBV5-1	TRBJ1-4	once	TRBD1	CASSHNPGTGAANEKLFF	TGCGCCAGCAGCCATAATCCCGGGACAGGGGCGGCTAATGAAAAACTGTTTTTT
TRBV2	TRBJ2-5	.	.	CASMSIQETQYF	TGTGCCAGCATGTCCATACAAGAGACCCAGTACTTC
TRBV6-5	TRBJ2-7	once	TRBD1	CASRRAWDRLYEQYF	TGTGCCAGCAGACGCGCCTGGGACAGACTCTACGAGCAGTACTTC
TRBV9	TRBJ1-6	once	.	CASSVGIPTNGFRSPLHF	TGTGCCAGCAGCGTAGGAATCCCGACGAATGGGTTCCGTTCACCCCTCCACTTT
TRBV19	TRBJ2-1	once	.	CASSTGRNNEQFF	TGTGCCAGTAGTACCGGACGGAACAATGAGCAGTTCTTC
TRBV11-3	TRBJ2-7	.	.	CASSFSYEQYF	TGTGCCAGCAGCTTCTCCTACGAGCAGTACTTC
TRBV9	TRBJ2-7	.	TRBD1	CASSPTGQSYEQYF	TGTGCCAGCAGCCCAACGGGACAGTCCTACGAGCAGTACTTC
TRBV11-1	TRBJ1-1	.	.	CASSLEMNTEAFF	TGTGCCAGCAGCTTAGAGATGAACACTGAAGCTTTCTTT
TRBV28	TRBJ1-5	.	TRBD1	CASTGDRLTQPQHF	TGTGCCAGCACCGGGGACAGGCTAACTCAGCCCCAGCATTTT
TRBV10-3	TRBJ2-3	.	TRBD2	CAISEPSGSPDTQYF	TGTGCCATCAGTGAGCCTAGCGGGAGCCCAGATACGCAGTATTTT
TRBV7-6	TRBJ2-5	.	.	CASSYPGQETQYF	TGTGCCAGCAGCTACCCAGGCCAAGAGACCCAGTACTTC
TRBV6-1	TRBJ2-2	.	.	CASSRDTTGELFF	TGTGCCAGCAGCCGGGACACCACCGGGGAGCTGTTTTTT
TRBV28	TRBJ1-5	.	.	CASSSRSFRQGIGKPQHF	TGTGCCAGCAGTTCCCGAAGCTTTAGGCAGGGGATCGGTAAGCCCCAGCATTTT
TRBV4-3	TRBJ2-7	.	.	CASSQVLAGSYEQYF	TGCGCCAGCAGCCAAGTTCTGGCAGGTTCCTACGAGCAGTACTTC
TRBV2	TRBJ1-4	.	TRBD1	CASSGISGGDEKLFF	TGTGCCAGCAGTGGGATATCAGGGGGCGACGAAAAACTGTTTTTT
TRBV7-8	TRBJ1-1	.	.	CASSLLGGNTEAFF	TGTGCCAGCAGCTTACTAGGTGGGAACACTGAAGCTTTCTTT
TRBV5-1	TRBJ2-3	.	.	CASSLPTEVADTQYF	TGCGCCAGCAGCTTGCCTACGGAGGTTGCAGATACGCAGTATTTT
TRBV6-6	TRBJ2-7	.	TRBD1	CASSSTGGYEQYF	TGTGCCAGCAGTTCGACAGGGGGTTACGAGCAGTACTTC
TRBV28	TRBJ1-2	.	TRBD1	CASVTGGLGYGYTF	TGTGCCAGCGTGACAGGGGGCCTTGGCTATGGCTACACCTTC
TRBV15	TRBJ2-7	.	TRBD2	CATSRVPLAGEGEQYF	TGTGCCACCAGCAGAGTCCCGCTAGCGGGAGAGGGCGAGCAGTACTTC
TRBV11-3	TRBJ2-7	.	.	CASSQGGQKPSYEQYF	TGTGCCAGCAGCCAAGGGGGGCAGAAACCTTCCTACGAGCAGTACTTC
TRBV11-3	TRBJ2-5	.	TRBD2	CASSSLAGEQETQYF	TGTGCCAGCAGCTCCCTAGCGGGGGAACAAGAGACCCAGTACTTC
TRBV2	TRBJ1-5	.	.	CASSPEGSRDTQPQHF	TGTGCCAGCAGCCCCGAGGGAAGCAGGGATACTCAGCCCCAGCATTTT
TRBV4-3	TRBJ2-2	.	.	CASSQLIGLAGELFF	TGCGCCAGCAGCCAATTAATAGGGTTGGCCGGGGAGCTGTTTTTT
TRBV19	TRBJ2-5	.	.	CASSIDHVGVQGGQTQYF	TGTGCCAGTAGTATAGATCATGTCGGTGTACAGGGTGGACAGACCCAGTACTTC
TRBV4-3	TRBJ1-5	.	.	CASSATGNQPQHF	TGCGCCAGCAGTGCCACAGGGAATCAGCCCCAGCATTTT
TRBV6-5	TRBJ2-2	.	.	CASSYSTGELFF	TGTGCCAGCAGTTACTCGACCGGGGAGCTGTTTTTT
TRBV19	TRBJ1-5	once	.	CASKQGSGQPQHF	TGTGCCAGTAAGCAAGGATCGGGTCAGCCCCAGCATTTT
TRBV7-9	TRBJ1-3	.	.	CASSPAGGEGNTIYF	TGTGCCAGCAGCCCAGCCGGGGGCGAGGGGAACACCATATATTTT
TRBV6-1	TRBJ1-3	once	TRBD1	CASSGTASGNTIYF	TGTGCCAGCTCCGGGACAGCCTCTGGAAACACCATATATTTT
TRBV10-1	TRBJ2-5	.	.	CASSGIGETQYF	TGCGCCAGCAGTGGGATAGGAGAGACCCAGTACTTC
TRBV6-5	TRBJ1-4	.	.	CASRRTFNEKLFF	TGTGCCAGCCGCAGGACATTTAATGAAAAACTGTTTTTT
TRBV27	TRBJ2-1	.	.	CASTHGDNEQFF	TGTGCCAGCACCCATGGTGACAATGAGCAGTTCTTC
TRBV4-3	TRBJ2-5	once	.	CASSPQEGSLETQYF	TGCGCCAGCAGCCCCCAGGAGGGATCTCTGGAGACCCAGTACTTC
TRBV5-1	TRBJ2-7	.	.	CASSLIGADEQYF	TGCGCCAGCAGCTTGATCGGGGCGGACGAGCAGTACTTC
TRBV29-1	TRBJ2-3	.	.	CSVAAETRGDTQYF	TGCAGCGTTGCCGCAGAGACCCGAGGAGATACGCAGTATTTT
TRBV2	TRBJ2-7	few	TRBD2	CASSEVRTSYEQYF	TGTGCCAGCAGTGAGGTCCGGACTAGCTACGAGCAGTACTTC
TRBV9	TRBJ1-2	.	.	CASSVGGYGYTF	TGTGCCAGCAGCGTAGGAGGGTATGGCTACACCTTC
TRBV16	TRBJ2-1	few	.	CASSQFGTTGEQFF	TGTGCCAGCAGCCAATTCGGGACAACAGGTGAGCAGTTCTTC
TRBV5-1	TRBJ2-5	.	.	CASSLIGGVETQYF	TGCGCCAGCAGCTTGATTGGAGGGGTAGAGACCCAGTACTTC
TRBV7-2	TRBJ1-1	.	TRBD1	CASSPRQGEAFF	TGTGCCAGCAGCCCCCGACAGGGTGAAGCTTTCTTT
TRBV28	TRBJ1-4	.	.	CASRGEEKLFF	TGTGCCAGCAGGGGGGAAGAAAAACTGTTTTTT
TRBV28	TRBJ1-2	.	.	CASSSGNYGYTF	TGTGCCAGCAGCTCAGGGAACTATGGCTACACCTTC
TRBV2	TRBJ1-4	once	.	CASRVGMTANEKLFF	TGTGCCAGCAGAGTAGGGATGACGGCTAATGAAAAACTGTTTTTT